These 24 T cell receptor beta chains originate from one sample sequenced in a study of T cells in Graves' hyperthyroidism and ophthalmopathy. The CDR3 regions of TCR beta were amplified from RNA transcripts. First-round RT-PCR with HTBI primers amplified the TCR CDR3 region. TCRdb processed the multiplex PCR reads anew with MiXCR; each CDR3 protein has one entry. The table shows some 300,000 distinct CDR3 sequences, with roughly 15% occurring only once. Sequenced input: blood. Receptor source: a woman aged 40 to 50 with Graves' hyperthyroidism.

The gene calls are TRBV7-8 and TRBJ1-4, with a tentative D call TRBD1 (5 bases). The CDR3 length is 15 residues. Germline assignment: CDR1 SGHVS and CDR2 FQNEAQ. Trimming stripped 5 bases from V and 1 base from J, with 11 bases between. As DNA, the CDR3 is TGTGCCAGCAGCCCTACGGGGGTAACTAATGAAAAACTGTTTTTT. It encodes CASSPTGVTNEKLFF.

This clonotype was detected ten times or more. The chain carries TRBV12-3 or TRBV12-4 and TRBJ2-5; D is possibly TRBD1 (6 bases). This CDR3 has 13 residues. V was clipped by 6 bases and J by 4 bases, with 12 bases between them. CDR3 loop: CASRAGVVETQYF. CDR3 in DNA: TGTGCCAGCAGAGCAGGGGTGGTAGAGACCCAGTACTTC.

The chain joins TRBV29-1 to TRBJ2-1; 10 nucleotides match TRBD2. The CDR3 has 14 residues. V trimming: 1 base; J trimming: 3 bases; junction bases outside the gene matches: 0. Germline V gene data show CDR1 as SQVTM and CDR2 as ANQGSEA. Here the CDR3 reads CSVEGTSGYNEQFF. For the CDR3, the DNA is TGCAGCGTTGAAGGGACTAGCGGCTACAATGAGCAGTTCTTC.

This sequence joins TRBV28 and TRBJ1-1; D is ambiguous. CDR3 length equals 13 residues. The V and J ends lost 7 bases and 0 bases respectively, with 9 bases between them. Per germline, CDR1 MDHEN and CDR2 SYDVKM. This CDR3 reads CASTTAMNTEAFF. The DNA of the CDR3 is TGTGCCAGCACTACAGCAATGAACACTGAAGCTTTCTTT.

In this sample, this clonotype turned up many times. The chain recombines TRBV10-2 with TRBJ2-5; the match to TRBD1 covers 11 bases. V was clipped by 3 bases and J by 5 bases; unmatched bases: 5. Germline-derived CDR1 and CDR2 are WSHSY and SAAADI. This CDR3 has 15 amino acids. The CDR3 loop reads CASSDRDRGMETQYF. As DNA, the CDR3 is TGCGCCAGCAGTGACCGGGACAGGGGGATGGAGACCCAGTACTTC.

The rearrangement uses TRBV9 and TRBJ1-2, with TRBD1 identical over 10 bases. The CDR3 has 16 residues. The V segment lost 3 bases and the J segment 6 bases; nucleotides outside the gene matches: 11. CDR1 and CDR2 (germline): SGDLS, YYNGEE. The CDR3 nucleotides read TGTGCCAGCAGCGCTCCTAGACCTGACAGGGGGCATGGCTACACCTTC. This sequence encodes CASSAPRPDRGHGYTF.

The gene calls are TRBV27 and TRBJ2-7, with 8 bases identical to TRBD1. The CDR3 length is 16 residues. The ends lost 4 bases at V and 2 bases at J; junction bases unmatched: 10. CDR1 is MNHEY, CDR2 SMNVEV, per germline (reference sequence). CDR3 bases: TGTGCCAGCAGTTCCTCCCCCGGGACAGGCGCCTACGAGCAGTACTTC. This sequence encodes CASSSSPGTGAYEQYF.

The V and J genes are TRBV3-1 and TRBJ1-2, with D uncertain. The CDR3 contains 13 residues. The germline gives CDR1 LGHDT, CDR2 YNNKEL (reference sequence). Trimming removed 5 bases from V and 6 bases from J, with 13 bases in between. The chain's CDR3 is CASSFQQKHGYTF. CDR3 in DNA: TGTGCCAGCAGCTTTCAGCAGAAGCATGGCTACACCTTC.

The sample holds many counts of this clonotype. The chain is built from TRBV2 and TRBJ1-2, with 10 nucleotides matching TRBD1. Per the germline V gene, CDR1 is SNHLY and CDR2 is FYNNEI. J gave up 1 base and V 7 bases, and 6 bases lay outside the gene matches. The CDR3 has 15 residues. CDR3 sequence: CASIGRDRGNYGYTF. CDR3 coding DNA: TGTGCCAGCATAGGAAGGGACAGGGGTAACTATGGCTACACCTTC.

This clonotype was counted at least ten times. J is TRBJ1-1 and V is TRBV12-3 or TRBV12-4, with 9 bases lining up with TRBD1. CDR3 length equals 14 residues. The V gene end was trimmed by 6 bases and the J gene end by 3 bases; junction bases not matched to a gene: 5. CDR3 sequence: CASRRGQGDTEAFF. DNA for the CDR3: TGTGCCAGCAGGCGGGGACAGGGCGACACTGAAGCTTTCTTT.

For this clonotype: A read error is possible here, since a much larger clone lies one base away. The chain couples TRBV18 to TRBJ2-5; D is possibly TRBD2 (5 bases). CDR1 and CDR2 (germline): KGHSH, LQKENI. The CDR3 contains 13 residues. The CDR3 loop reads CAGSSARGETQYF. CDR3 coding DNA: TGTGCCGGCTCATCCGCACGGGGAGAGACCCAGTACTTC.

The chain couples TRBV24-1 to TRBJ2-3; 7 nucleotides agree with TRBD2. This CDR3 comprises 15 residues. With V trimmed by 6 bases and J by 0 bases, 5 bases remained unmatched. Germline V gene data show CDR1 as KGHDR and CDR2 as SFDVKD. The DNA for the CDR3 is TGTGCCACCAGTTGGGATAGCGGGAGCACAGATACGCAGTATTTT. Encoded protein: CATSWDSGSTDTQYF.

This clonotype was detected a few times. This chain links TRBV4-2 with TRBJ1-5; D ambiguous. CDR1 is LGHNA and CDR2 is YNFKEQ in the germline V gene. The CDR3 runs 14 residues. V lost 2 bases and J 9 bases, leaving 14 bases between the germline ends. The CDR3 region is CASSQSPEGRPQHF. CDR3 nucleotide sequence: TGTGCCAGCAGCCAAAGCCCCGAAGGGCGGCCCCAGCATTTT.

There are a few counts of this clonotype. This chain links TRBV6-2 or TRBV6-3 with TRBJ2-3, with TRBD2 as a possible D gene (6 bases). V shed 8 bases and J shed 6 bases, with 9 bases lying between them. Germline V lookup: CDR1 MNHEY, CDR2 SVGEGT. This CDR3 region has 11 residues. As DNA, the CDR3 is TGTGCCAGCGGGGACTGGGATACGCAGTATTTT. Its protein product is CASGDWDTQYF.

This clonotype was observed many times. This sequence joins TRBV7-8 and TRBJ1-1, with D unclear. The CDR3 totals 14 residues. Germline assignment: CDR1 SGHVS and CDR2 FQNEAQ. V lost 5 bases and J lost 0, with 10 bases in between. In nucleotides, the CDR3 is TGTGCCAGCAGCCCCACGGGAGTGAACACTGAAGCTTTCTTT. Translating it yields CASSPTGVNTEAFF.

This clonotype was detected only a few times. The rearrangement links TRBV12-3 or TRBV12-4 to TRBJ1-2; D is ambiguous. The CDR3 runs to 11 residues. Trimming shortened V by 4 bases and J by 10 bases, and 10 bases separated the two germline ends. For the CDR3, the DNA is TGTGCCAGCAGTTATATCGGGGACTACACCTTC. This sequence encodes CASSYIGDYTF.

Ten or more counts support this clonotype. The genes are TRBV12-3 or TRBV12-4 and TRBJ2-7, with a possible D match to TRBD2 (5 bases). V gave up 2 bases and J gave up 5 bases, with 10 bases separating them. The CDR3 has 13 amino acids. The CDR3 sequence: CASSLTRHDEQYF. The CDR3 DNA sequence: TGTGCCAGCAGTTTAACTAGACACGACGAGCAGTACTTC.

The chain carries TRBV5-4 and TRBJ2-2; possible D gene TRBD1, 5 bases. The germline gives CDR1 SGHNT, CDR2 YYREEE (reference sequence). CDR3 length: 15 amino acids. V was clipped by 4 bases and J by 4 bases, with 14 bases between them. CDR3 region: CASSVERTTTGELFF. In nucleotides, the CDR3 is TGTGCCAGCAGCGTGGAGAGGACAACCACCGGGGAGCTGTTTTTT.

This clonotype was counted ten times or more. The chain combines TRBV10-3 with TRBJ1-1; TRBD1 matches at 9 bases. CDR1 and CDR2 (germline): ENHRY, SYGVKD. J was trimmed by 7 bases and V by 3 bases; bases with no gene match: 15. This CDR3 has 17 residues. CDR3 residues: CAISDPPGTGGGGEAFF. The CDR3, as DNA: TGTGCCATCAGTGACCCCCCAGGCACAGGGGGCGGGGGTGAAGCTTTCTTT.

The CDR3 loop reads CASSFPSWNEQFF. CDR3 DNA: TGCGCCAGCAGCTTCCCTTCATGGAATGAGCAGTTCTTC. V is TRBV5-1 and J is TRBJ2-1, with D unclear. Germline loops: CDR1 SGHRS, CDR2 YFSETQ. The CDR3 is 13 amino acids. V lost 2 bases and J 7 bases, leaving 10 bases between the germline ends.

In its sample, this clonotype was seen many times. The rearrangement joins TRBV5-1 to TRBJ2-3, with a weak D call TRBD2 (6 bases). There are 14 residues in the CDR3. Germline CDR1 reads SGHRS; CDR2 reads YFSETQ. Trimming stripped 4 bases from V and 2 bases from J, with 11 bases between. The CDR3 coding sequence is TGCGCCAGCAGCGCGGGACCGTCCACAGATACGCAGTATTTT. It translates to CASSAGPSTDTQYF.

This chain joins TRBV5-8 and TRBJ1-3; D is perhaps TRBD1 (5 bases). The CDR3 covers 15 residues. CDR1 is SGHTS and CDR2 is YDEGEE in the germline V gene. V lost 1 base to trimming and J lost 8 bases, with 16 bases between them. The DNA of the CDR3 is TGTGCCAGCAGCTTGAGGGACCCGACTGGGGACACCATATATTTT. Its protein product is CASSLRDPTGDTIYF. The full variable domain, rest sourced from reference TRBV5-8 and TRBJ1-3, is EAGVTQSPTHLIKTRGQQATLRCSPISGHTSVYWYQQALGLGLQFLLWYDEGEERNRGNFPPRFSGRQFPNYSSELNVNALELEDSALYLCASSLRDPTGDTIYFGEGSWLTVV.

The table lists this clonotype with many counts. V gene TRBV3-1 combines with J gene TRBJ2-5; 7 bases fit TRBD2. V was pared by 0 bases and J by 7 bases, with 5 bases of the junction left unmatched. Germline V gene sequence: CDR1 LGHDT, CDR2 YNNKEL (reference sequence). CDR3 length: 14 amino acids. The CDR3 region is CASSQDTGEGTQYF. CDR3 in DNA: TGTGCCAGCAGCCAAGATACGGGGGAGGGGACCCAGTACTTC.

This clonotype came up a few times. The J gene is TRBJ2-2, the V gene TRBV19, with D unresolved. The CDR3 runs 13 residues. Germline CDR1 reads LNHDA; CDR2 reads SQIVND (reference sequence). The germline V and J ends were trimmed by 5 bases and 4 bases, with 8 bases remaining between them. The CDR3 spells CASSPRTTGELFF. The DNA for the CDR3 is TGTGCCAGTAGTCCGCGGACCACCGGGGAGCTGTTTTTT.